This entry lists 25 T cell receptor beta chains sequenced from one sample in a study of shared clonotypes between healthy human individuals. Sequencing used immunoSEQ multiplex PCR; TCRdb keeps in-frame clones, though not all of them. The data hold roughly 1,000,000 clones, with 78% observed a single time. Sequenced sample: memory CD4+ T cells from PBMCs. The subset was: CD45RA-negative fraction. The origin of the receptors is a man aged 18 to 30 in good health. Some clones in this sample may be carry-over from other donors' samples.

The V and J genes are TRBV9 and TRBJ2-1, with 7 positions matching TRBD2. Germline CDR1 reads SGDLS; CDR2 reads YYNGEE. Trimming cost V 5 bases and J 0 bases; bases outside gene matches: 5. CDR3 size: 15 residues. The DNA for the CDR3 is TGTGCCAGCAGAGAAGGCGGGAGCTCCTACAATGAGCAGTTCTTC. Translated: CASREGGSSYNEQFF.

This rearrangement joins TRBV10-2 to TRBJ1-2; TRBD1 agrees at 7 bases. This CDR3 region has 14 residues. J lost 7 bases, V lost 5 bases, and 10 bases had no gene match. Germline CDR1 and CDR2: WSHSY and SAAADI. The CDR3 loop reads CASSQDRVYAGYTF. The CDR3 DNA reads TGCGCCAGCAGTCAAGACAGGGTCTATGCTGGCTACACCTTC.

CDR3 protein: CASSLGQGASGTEAFF. CDR3 nucleotide sequence: TGTGCCAGCTCACTGGGACAGGGGGCGTCCGGCACTGAAGCTTTCTTT. The chain carries TRBV18 and TRBJ1-1; 12 nucleotides agree with TRBD1. This CDR3 is 16 amino acids long. Germline V lookup: CDR1 KGHSH, CDR2 LQKENI. J was trimmed by 4 bases and V by 4 bases; bases with no gene match: 7.

Only one count was recorded for this clone. The chain links TRBV9 to TRBJ2-3; 12 bases fit TRBD2. The trim removed 4 bases at V and 4 bases at J, leaving 1 base unmatched. The CDR3 covers 14 residues. Germline lookup yields CDR1 SGDLS and CDR2 YYNGEE. The CDR3 loop reads CASSSSGRADTQYF. The CDR3 region has the DNA TGTGCCAGCAGCTCTAGCGGGAGGGCAGATACGCAGTATTTT.

The rearrangement links TRBV11-2 to TRBJ2-3; unclear D gene. Trimming removed 5 bases from V and 0 bases from J, with 12 bases in between. The CDR3 spans 15 residues. In germline, CDR1 is SGHAT, CDR2 FQNNGV. In nucleotides, the CDR3 is TGTGCCAGCAGCCTTGTAGTTACTAGCACAGATACGCAGTATTTT. The encoded protein is CASSLVVTSTDTQYF. Together with reference TRBV11-2 and TRBJ2-3, the CDR3 gives the full variable domain: EAGVAQSPRYKIIEKRQSVAFWCNPISGHATLYWYQQILGQGPKLLIQFQNNGVVDDSQLPKDRFSAERLKGVDSTLKIQPAKLEDSAVYLCASSLVVTSTDTQYFGPGTRLTVL.

The rearrangement links TRBV5-4 to TRBJ2-7, with a weak D call TRBD2 (7 bases). CDR3 size: 16 residues. CDR1 SGHNT and CDR2 YYREEE come from the germline V gene (reference sequence). Trimming removed 4 bases at V and 0 bases at J, with 17 bases between. CDR3 DNA sequence: TGTGCCAGCAGCCAAGGGGGGGGGTCGAGCTCCTACGAGCAGTACTTC. Its translation is CASSQGGGSSSYEQYF.

CDR3 sequence (DNA): TGTGCCAGCAGCTTAGGCGGGGGAGCGGGGGTACCCTACGAGCAGTACTTC. It translates to CASSLGGGAGVPYEQYF. J is TRBJ2-7 and V is TRBV7-2, with 8 bases lining up with TRBD2. The CDR3 is made up of 17 amino acids. CDR1 and CDR2 (germline): SGHTA, FQGNSA. V was pared by 1 base and J by 2 bases, with 10 bases of the junction left unmatched.

V is TRBV6-6 and J is TRBJ2-7; D is tentatively TRBD1 or TRBD2 (5 bases each). With 6 bases removed from V and 5 bases from J, the gap between germline ends came to 20 bases. Germline V CDR1 and CDR2: MNHNY, SVGAGI (reference sequence). The CDR3 sequence is 15 residues long. As DNA, the CDR3 is TGTGCCAGCAGGAACACCGGGGCGACAAGCCACGAGCAGTACTTC. It yields the protein CASRNTGATSHEQYF.

V is TRBV7-9 and J is TRBJ2-3, with D unclear. The CDR3 length is 14 residues. From germline, CDR1 is SEHNR and CDR2 FQNEAQ (reference sequence). V gave up 5 bases and J gave up 2 bases, with 11 bases separating them. The CDR3 nucleotides read TGTGCCAGCAGCGATCGAAGGGACACAGATACGCAGTATTTT. Translation gives CASSDRRDTDTQYF.

The chain carries TRBV4-1 and TRBJ1-3, with D maybe TRBD1 (5 bases). This CDR3 has 16 residues. Germline V lookup: CDR1 MGHRA, CDR2 YSYEKL. V was trimmed by 9 bases and J by 0 bases, leaving 18 bases between them. CDR3 bases: TGCGCCAGTAGCGAAATGCGGGGGAACTCTGGAAACACCATATATTTT. It encodes CASSEMRGNSGNTIYF.

This clone was seen a few times. The same CDR3 also results from other DNA sequences found in this sample. The rearrangement uses TRBV5-1 and TRBJ1-1; TRBD1 matches 7 bases. The V gene end was trimmed by 4 bases and the J gene end by 11 bases; junction bases not matched to a gene: 5. CDR1 is SGHRS and CDR2 is YFSETQ in the germline V gene. There are 11 residues in the CDR3. CDR3 in amino acids: CASSLQGKAFF. Here the CDR3 DNA reads TGCGCCAGCAGCCTACAGGGGAAGGCTTTCTTT.

V is TRBV28 and J is TRBJ2-2; TRBD1 matches at 7 bases. Germline V gives CDR1 MDHEN, CDR2 SYDVKM. The length of the CDR3 is 15 residues. The V segment lost 5 bases and the J segment 2 bases; nucleotides outside the gene matches: 5. CDR3 sequence: CASSATGTNTGELFF. Written as DNA, the CDR3 is TGTGCCAGCAGTGCGACAGGGACCAACACCGGGGAGCTGTTTTTT.

V usage is TRBV18 and J usage is TRBJ1-5, with unresolved D. CDR1 KGHSH and CDR2 LQKENI come from the germline V gene. V was pared by 2 bases and J by 2 bases, with 13 bases between. This CDR3 region has 16 residues. The DNA of the CDR3 is TGTGCCAGCTCACCAGACGGGTATACGGGCAATCAGCCCCAGCATTTT. Its protein product is CASSPDGYTGNQPQHF.

About this clone itself: Other DNA variants within this sample encode the same CDR3. J is TRBJ2-5 and V is TRBV20-1; D remains ambiguous. V lost 4 bases to trimming and J lost 5 bases, with 5 bases between them. CDR1 and CDR2 from the germline V gene are DFQATT and SNEGSKA (reference sequence). The CDR3 covers 10 residues. This CDR3 reads CSATIETQYF. The CDR3 nucleotides are TGCAGTGCTACTATCGAGACCCAGTACTTC.

The V call is TRBV7-9, the J call TRBJ1-2, with D perhaps matching TRBD1 (6 bases). Trimming removed 1 base from V and 5 bases from J, with 8 bases in between. The CDR3 spans 13 residues. CDR1 and CDR2 from the germline V gene are SEHNR and FQNEAQ (reference sequence). The chain's CDR3 is CASSLDRAYGYTF. CDR3 DNA: TGTGCCAGCAGCTTAGACAGGGCTTATGGCTACACCTTC.

As concerns this clone: Possible read error: a much larger clone is one base away. The chain employs TRBV5-8 and TRBJ2-3; D gene unclear. The V end lost 4 bases, the J end lost 0 bases, and 3 bases lay between the germline ends. Germline CDR1 SGHTS, CDR2 YDEGEE. This CDR3 contains 12 residues. The CDR3 protein is CASSPSTDTQYF. CDR3 sequence (DNA): TGTGCCAGCAGCCCCAGCACAGATACGCAGTATTTT.

The rearrangement uses TRBV27 and TRBJ2-5, with D hard to call. The ends were cut back, 6 bases at V and 4 bases at J, with 18 bases in the middle. This CDR3 region has 15 residues. Germline lookup yields CDR1 MNHEY and CDR2 SMNVEV (reference sequence). The CDR3 sequence is CASSDGARVGETQYF. The DNA of the CDR3 is TGTGCCAGCAGCGATGGAGCAAGGGTGGGAGAGACCCAGTACTTC.

The chain employs TRBV28 and TRBJ2-7, with 9 bases fitting TRBD1. Germline loops: CDR1 MDHEN, CDR2 SYDVKM. The CDR3 spans 15 residues. Losses at the gene ends were 5 bases for V and 4 bases for J; bases not matched to a gene: 9. The CDR3 region is CASSLPGQGPYEQYF. The CDR3 DNA sequence: TGTGCCAGCAGTCTCCCGGGACAGGGCCCGTACGAGCAGTACTTC.

The CDR3 here is CASSSTSGTYEQYF. The CDR3 DNA reads TGTGCCAGCAGCTCGACTAGCGGAACCTACGAGCAGTACTTC. This chain joins TRBV11-1 and TRBJ2-7, with TRBD2 identical over 9 bases. The trim removed 4 bases at V and 2 bases at J, leaving 3 bases unmatched. This CDR3 has 14 residues. The V gene's germline CDR1 is SGHAT and CDR2 FQDESV (reference sequence).

The chain employs TRBV2 and TRBJ1-1; D perhaps matches TRBD1 (6 bases). Germline CDR1 is SNHLY and CDR2 is FYNNEI. V lost 6 bases to trimming and J lost 10 bases, with 15 bases between them. CDR3 length: 12 amino acids. The CDR3 protein is CASSPPGGAAFF. In DNA, the CDR3 is TGTGCCAGCAGCCCCCCCGGGGGGGCAGCTTTCTTT. Supplemented by reference TRBV2 and TRBJ1-1, the full variable domain reads EPEVTQTPSHQVTQMGQEVILRCVPISNHLYFYWYRQILGQKVEFLVSFYNNEISEKSEIFDDQFSVERPDGSNFTLKIRSTKLEDSAMYFCASSPPGGAAFFGQGTRLTVV.

This clone has a handful of counts. This chain uses TRBV5-1 with TRBJ2-7; TRBD2 agrees at 7 bases. V was clipped by 1 base and J by 2 bases; unmatched bases: 6. The germline gives CDR1 SGHRS, CDR2 YFSETQ. The CDR3 contains 15 residues. The CDR3, as DNA: TGCGCCAGCAGCTTGCGGGGGGACCTTACCTACGAGCAGTACTTC. Encoded protein: CASSLRGDLTYEQYF.

The rearrangement links TRBV13 to TRBJ1-1, with 7 bases identical to TRBD1. V was pared by 7 bases and J by 1 base, with 6 bases of the junction left unmatched. CDR3 size: 14 residues. CDR1 is PRHDT and CDR2 is FYEKMQ in the germline V gene (reference sequence). The CDR3 protein is CASIPGQTNTEAFF. The CDR3 DNA reads TGTGCCAGCATCCCGGGACAGACGAACACTGAAGCTTTCTTT.

Here the CDR3 DNA reads TGCGCCAGCACCGGGGGCGGAGCAGGAGCTTTCTTT. Translated: CASTGGGAGAFF. The chain joins TRBV10-2 to TRBJ1-1; a possible D gene is TRBD1 (6 bases). CDR1 is WSHSY and CDR2 is SAAADI in the germline V gene. Trimming took off 7 bases at V and 10 bases at J, with 16 bases between the two ends. The CDR3 totals 12 residues.

This rearrangement joins TRBV7-2 to TRBJ1-3, with TRBD1 as a possible D gene (5 bases). This CDR3 is 15 amino acids long. CDR1 SGHTA and CDR2 FQGNSA come from the germline V gene. V was pared by 5 bases and J by 1 base, with 12 bases between. CDR3 DNA sequence: TGTGCCAGCAGCCGACAGACTCGATCTGGAAACACCATATATTTT. Translation: CASSRQTRSGNTIYF.

The chain recombines TRBV15 with TRBJ2-1, with TRBD2 matching 8 bases. V was clipped by 1 base and J by 2 bases; unmatched bases: 1. The length of the CDR3 is 15 residues. Germline loops: CDR1 LNHNV, CDR2 YYDKDF (reference sequence). The CDR3 nucleotides are TGTGCCACCAGCAGAGGACTAGCGACCTACAATGAGCAGTTCTTC. Protein sequence: CATSRGLATYNEQFF.